This is a list of T cell receptor beta chains from one sample in a study of blood T cell repertoires in COVID-19. Repertoires were generated with immunoSEQ multiplex PCR, while TCRdb's copy carries only in-frame clones and drops some. Seen here are about 140,000 clones, less than 80% observed once, and the top ten hold more than 3.5%. Sample: peripheral blood. The receptors originated from a woman older than 75 with active or convalescent COVID-19. Each CDR3 is given with its conserved first and last residue. D genes are given only for firm matches. A row's size may be missing; if present it is once, few, many or a size class.

d_gene	v_gene	abundance	j_gene	CDR3nt	CDR3aa
.	TRBV27	.	TRBJ1-1	TGTGCCAGCAGTTTATTGTACAGGGCCTTGAACACTGAAGCTTTCTTT	CASSLLYRALNTEAFF
.	TRBV28	many	TRBJ1-5	TGTGCCAGCAGCGCAGAAGATAAGCCCCAGCATTTT	CASSAEDKPQHF
TRBD2	TRBV25-1	.	TRBJ2-1	TGTGCCAGCAGTGGACGACTAGCGGTGGATGAGCAGTTCTTC	CASSGRLAVDEQFF
TRBD1	TRBV6-5	.	TRBJ1-1	TGTGCCAGCAGTCCAAGCCAACAGGGGGCAGCTTTCTTT	CASSPSQQGAAFF
.	TRBV3-1/TRBV3-2	once	TRBJ1-4	TGTGCCAGCGGGGGCGCCGGTGAAAAACTGTTTTTT	CASGGAGEKLFF
TRBD2	TRBV30	.	TRBJ2-3	TGTGCCTGGAGCGCGACTAGCGGGGTCACAGATACGCAGTATTTT	CAWSATSGVTDTQYF
TRBD1	TRBV12-3/TRBV12-4	few	TRBJ1-2	TGTGCCAGCAGTCCTGACAGGGGGCTCGGCTACACCTTC	CASSPDRGLGYTF
TRBD1	TRBV30	.	TRBJ2-7	TGTGCCTGGAAAACGACAGGGGGAAACGAGCAGTACTTC	CAWKTTGGNEQYF
.	TRBV25-1	.	TRBJ1-2	TGTGCCAGCAGTGTACAGGTGGGGTATGGCTACACCTTC	CASSVQVGYGYTF
TRBD2	TRBV7-8	few	TRBJ2-3	TGTGCCAGCAGCTTCCCCGGACTAGCGGGGGGTTCTAGCACAGATACGCAGTATTTT	CASSFPGLAGGSSTDTQYF
.	TRBV12-3/TRBV12-4	.	TRBJ1-2	TGTGCCAGCAGTTTAGGTGTCGAGGAGTACACCTTC	CASSLGVEEYTF
.	TRBV19	.	TRBJ2-5	TGTGCCAGTTCTAACAGGGAAGGGGAGACCCAGTACTTC	CASSNREGETQYF
TRBD2	TRBV5-1	.	TRBJ2-5	TGCGCCAGCAGCTTGGATGGAACTGGGACTAGCAGGGAGACCCAGTACTTC	CASSLDGTGTSRETQYF
.	TRBV5-1	few	TRBJ1-1	TGCGCCAGCAGCGTCCCGGGGGGTGGAACTGAAGCTTTCTTT	CASSVPGGGTEAFF
.	TRBV7-3	once	TRBJ2-7	TGTGCCAGCAGCTTATATACAGGGCCTACCTACGAGCAGTACTTC	CASSLYTGPTYEQYF
.	TRBV11-2	.	TRBJ2-7	TGTGCCAGCAGCCCGACCCTCGAACAGGCTCGGGAGCAGTACTTC	CASSPTLEQAREQYF
TRBD2	TRBV25-1	.	TRBJ2-3	TGTGCCAGCAGTGAATTTCGAGGGACTAGAGAGGGGAGGCAGTATTTT	CASSEFRGTREGRQYF
.	TRBV2	.	TRBJ1-3	TGTGCCAGCAAAATTGACACTTCCTCTGGAAACACCATATATTTT	CASKIDTSSGNTIYF